The 9 T cell receptor beta chains below all came from one sample that was sequenced in a study of T cells after yellow fever vaccination. TCRdb ran MiXCR on the 5' RACE reads and lists one entry per CDR3 protein. Among 250,000 to 350,000 distinct CDR3 sequences listed, 6.8% were seen once. Sequencing was performed on PBMCs, taken 35 to 50 days after the first yellow fever vaccination. The receptors stem from a young man who received the YFV17D yellow fever vaccine.

This chain links TRBV10-3 with TRBJ1-5; D uncertain. The CDR3 has 15 residues. Germline loops: CDR1 ENHRY, CDR2 SYGVKD. Trimming pared 3 bases from V and 3 bases from J, leaving 12 bases between. CDR3 sequence (DNA): TGTGCCATCAGTGACCCAGCCGGGCCCAATCAGCCCCAGCATTTT. As protein: CAISDPAGPNQPQHF.

Only a few counts were recorded for this clonotype. V is TRBV12-3 or TRBV12-4 and J is TRBJ1-4, with D hard to call. Trimming cost V 3 bases and J 4 bases, with 9 bases left between them. The CDR3 sequence is 14 residues long. CDR3 sequence reads: CASSFAGINEKLFF. DNA for the CDR3: TGTGCCAGCAGTTTCGCGGGGATTAATGAAAAACTGTTTTTT.

This clonotype came up many times. The chain uses TRBV7-8 and TRBJ2-1; TRBD2 aligns across 8 bases. The CDR3 consists of 15 residues. CDR1 SGHVS and CDR2 FQNEAQ come from the germline V gene. Trimming took 4 bases from V and 6 from J; bases not matched to a gene: 8. CDR3 bases: TGTGCCAGCAGCTCGAAGCGGGGGCGCCCCAATGAGCAGTTCTTC. As protein: CASSSKRGRPNEQFF. Variable domain in full (rest from reference TRBV7-8 and TRBJ2-1): GAGVSQSPRYKVAKRGQDVALRCDPISGHVSLFWYQQALGQGPEFLTYFQNEAQLDKSGLPSDRFFAERPEGSVSTLKIQRTQQEDSAVYLCASSSKRGRPNEQFFGPGTRLTVL.

This clonotype came up a few times. The V call is TRBV5-4, the J call TRBJ1-2, with TRBD1 matching over 8 bases. Looked up from germline, CDR1 is SGHNT and CDR2 is YYREEE (reference sequence). The trim removed 0 bases at V and 9 bases at J, leaving 7 bases unmatched. The CDR3 runs to 14 residues. The CDR3 here is CASSLEAAGGSYTF. As DNA, the CDR3 is TGTGCCAGCAGCTTGGAGGCGGCAGGGGGCAGCTACACCTTC.

The CDR3 nucleotides are TGCAGCAGTGACGGGGGAGAGGGGAACACTGAAGCTTTCTTT. It yields the protein CSSDGGEGNTEAFF. V is TRBV29-1 and J is TRBJ1-1, with D tentatively TRBD1 (5 bases). The CDR3 totals 14 residues. With 8 bases removed from V and 1 base from J, the gap between germline ends came to 17 bases. From germline, CDR1 is SQVTM and CDR2 ANQGSEA.

The chain joins TRBV6-2 or TRBV6-3 to TRBJ2-5; TRBD2 aligns across 10 bases. CDR3 size: 17 residues. Unmatched junction bases numbered 15, after V lost 6 bases and J lost 5 bases. Germline CDR1 is MNHEY and CDR2 is SVGEGT. DNA of the CDR3: TGTGCCAGCAGCCCTACACCGGGACTAGCGATATGGGAGACCCAGTACTTC. This sequence encodes CASSPTPGLAIWETQYF.

This clonotype turned up a few times. This chain links TRBV20-1 with TRBJ2-3, with 13 bases that match TRBD2. V lost 5 bases, J lost 6 bases, and 2 bases stayed unmatched. This CDR3 comprises 13 residues. Per the germline V gene, CDR1 is DFQATT and CDR2 is SNEGSKA (reference sequence). The CDR3, as DNA: TGCAGTGCTCGACTAGCGGGGGGTGATACGCAGTATTTT. Protein: CSARLAGGDTQYF.

This clonotype came up a few times. The CDR3 DNA sequence: TGTGCCAGCAACTGGACAGGCTTTCCTCTCTACGAGCAGTACGTC. Protein sequence: CASNWTGFPLYEQYV. The V call is TRBV10-3, the J call TRBJ2-7, with 7 bases aligning to TRBD1. V lost 10 bases to trimming and J lost 3 bases; unmatched junction nucleotides: 15. The CDR3 extends over 15 amino acids. Germline V CDR1 and CDR2: ENHRY, SYGVKD.

The table lists this clonotype with many counts. V is TRBV29-1 and J is TRBJ1-2, with TRBD1 as a possible D gene (6 bases). This CDR3 is built from 13 residues. V shed 7 bases and J shed 0 bases, with 12 bases lying between them. The germline V gene has CDR1 SQVTM and CDR2 ANQGSEA. The CDR3 loop is CSGWDNSNYGYTF. CDR3 nucleotide sequence: TGCAGCGGATGGGACAACTCTAACTATGGCTACACCTTC. The full variable domain, completed using reference TRBV29-1 and TRBJ1-2, is SAVISQKPSRDICQRGTSLTIQCQVDSQVTMMFWYRQQPGQSLTLIATANQGSEATYESGFVIDKFPISRPNLTFSTLTVSNMSPEDSSIYLCSGWDNSNYGYTFGSGTRLTVV.